Included here is one T cell receptor (beta chain) sequence, with context. There are many counts of this clonotype. Its antigen remains unidentified. No clone much larger than this one lies a single base away; base qualities are absent. The CDR3 measures 15 amino acids from cysteine to phenylalanine. Of all the DNA, just the CDR3 is kept, 45 bases in frame from base 1. Relative to germline, V is missing 6 bases and J is missing 7 bases, with 9 bases of the junction outside any gene match. From the germline V gene, CDR1 is ENHRY and CDR2 is SYGVKD. Amplification of TCR beta CDR3 regions was carried out from RNA transcripts. The TCR CDR3 was subjected to a first round of RT-PCR using the HTBI primer set and the Qiagen OneStep RT-PCR kit. Libraries were constructed in a second round of multiplex PCR, after which size selection and purification were performed. Sequencing of the libraries was done on an Illumina HiSeq2000 using paired-end 100 bp reads. The paper's data handling went like this. Raw data were processed with SOAPnuke, discarding reads with adapters, uncalled bases, mean Phred below 15, or no exact constant-primer or identifier match. High-quality paired reads were merged with COPE v1.2.5, and unique nucleotide sequences were defined as clonotypes. Clonotypes were aligned to IMGT TRBV, TRBD and TRBJ reference segments using MiTCR v1.1. Analysis was restricted to V-J combinations with a frequency above 0.0001, which covered about 99% of repertoires. A TCS score was defined as the ratio between F50 (clonal expansion) and ExV (chaos), using BLOSUM62-based TCRdist between CDR3 peptides within each V-J. Welch's t-statistics and random forest reduced around 510 V-J features to some 14, which were used in a naive Bayes classifier (R e1071). The similarity between thyroid and blood repertoires was quantified using the Morisita-Horn index. TCRdb trimmed public reads at Q25 via fastp, called clones via MiXCR and kept in-frame beta chains. Rows merge per CDR3 protein into single entries with the most common DNA and genes. The V and J calls here are based on TCRdb, not the publication. This sample gives approximately 610,000 distinct CDR3 sequences in total; 14% to 15% of them show up just once. The ten largest account for approximately 4.3% of the sample.

This entry belongs to a study of T cells in Graves' hyperthyroidism and ophthalmopathy (dated by TCRdb to between 2018 and 2021). For the wider study: Peripheral blood samples were taken at the time of initial diagnosis, prior to any treatment. TCR V-J signatures able to tell the groups apart were searched for in a discovery cohort of 100 or so patients, of whom roughly 42 had Graves' ophthalmopathy and more than 55 had stable Graves' hyperthyroidism. Whether ophthalmopathy could be predicted prospectively was tested in an independent validation cohort made up of 18 to 20 hyperthyroidism patients plus 17 patients who later progressed to ophthalmopathy. The roughly 99 discovery patients were divided at random into training and test sets in a 7:3 ratio. In addition, the study compared T-cell repertoires in thyroid tissue and in blood from six Graves' hyperthyroidism patients. Once sampling was done, hyperthyroidism patients were given methimazole at a starting dose of 30 mg daily, whereas ophthalmopathy patients were given high-dose intravenous methylprednisolone. The paper describes TCR Vbeta CDR3 sequencing of some 130 peripheral blood samples, made up of fewer than 50 ophthalmopathy patients, 70 to 75 hyperthyroidism patients and 17 progressor patients. Study-wide findings and limitations: A model built on a 13 V-J signature distinguished ophthalmopathy from stable hyperthyroidism, reaching around 88% sensitivity and 81.08% specificity in cross-validation and 80%/75% in testing. Most expanded thyroid clonotypes (frequency above 0.001) were also detected in blood, a finding suggesting that blood repertoires may reflect thyroid immune responses. During validation, the model predicted progression to ophthalmopathy a median of about 6.3 months ahead of onset, with just under 71% sensitivity and about 72% specificity. Sample size was not statistically predetermined, and investigators were not blinded to group allocation.

Ophthalmopathy patients had moderately to severely active disease, with a Clinical Activity Score of 3 or more, a NOSPECS grade of 4 or more, and a disease duration of less than 3 months. Patients with uncontrolled infections, other autoimmune diseases, pregnancy or lactation were excluded. Diagnoses were based on clinical symptoms, serum thyroxine and TRAb, thyroid ultrasound and orbital computed tomography. PBMCs were isolated from more than 8 ml of fresh peripheral blood by Ficoll-Paque density gradient centrifugation. Total RNA was extracted with Trizol reagent, and quality was checked on an Agilent 2100 Bioanalyzer.

The sequenced sample consisted of blood. The rearranged segments are TRBV10-3 and TRBJ1-6; TRBD1 agrees with 7 junctional bases. The sequence derives from a woman in her thirties or forties with Graves' ophthalmopathy. The CDR3 protein is CAIRRQGGLNSPLHF. The DNA is TGTGCCATCAGAAGACAGGGAGGTTTGAATTCACCCCTCCACTTT.